This T cell receptor beta chain comes out of a study of T cells in Graves' hyperthyroidism and ophthalmopathy. Many counts were recorded for this clonotype. Trimming pared 1 base from V and 1 base from J, leaving 19 bases between. The CDR3 spans 18 residues. Germline CDR1 is MDHEN and CDR2 is SYDVKM. RNA transcripts gave rise to amplified TCR beta CDR3 regions. The primer set for the first-round RT-PCR of the TCR CDR3 was HTBI. TCRdb re-called the multiplex PCR reads with MiXCR, one entry per CDR3 protein. The sample holds hundreds of thousands of distinct CDR3 sequences, about a sixth seen once. The chain uses TRBV28 and TRBJ1-2; TRBD1 might be the D (5 bases). Sample: blood. The receptor's source is a woman between 35 and 50 years old with Graves' ophthalmopathy. The CDR3 bases are TGTGCCAGCAGTTTATTGGTGTCGGTTAGGGGAAGTAACTATGGCTACACCTTC. Its translation: CASSLLVSVRGSNYGYTF.